This note documents a single T cell receptor beta chain sequence. It lacks a known antigen. Per-base quality was not reported, and no clone a single base away is much larger than it. The data are from a study of T cell clones after liver transplantation (dated by TCRdb to between 2018 and 2021). Some background on the complete study: The samples were obtained from ITN030ST, a randomized trial that attempted immunosuppression withdrawal within 2 years after liver transplantation. After a pre-transplant mixed lymphocyte reaction, TCRbeta sequencing was used to pinpoint donor-reactive T cell clones, which were subsequently tracked in post-transplant blood. Blood samples were collected pre-transplant, pre-randomization before withdrawal, and post-randomization after either full withdrawal or failed withdrawal. Three of the eight recipients were HCV-positive; the others were transplanted for non-autoimmune, non-viral indications. The subjects received no induction therapy and were kept on standard immunosuppression until randomization at 12-24 months post-transplant. Of the 8 liver transplant recipients making up the studied cohort, 3 were classified as tolerant and 5 as non-tolerant. To count as tolerant, a recipient had to stay completely off immunosuppression for at least one year without liver enzymes climbing beyond twice the upper limit of normal. Third party-reactive TCRbeta sequences were also identified from pre-transplant MLRs to serve as an antigen-independent comparator for donor-reactive sequences. What the study reported, not specific to this receptor: The conclusions were considered preliminary, being limited by small, heterogeneous patient numbers and non-standardized post-transplant time points. Since no allograft tissue specimens were available, donor-reactive T cells may have migrated into the graft instead of being deleted. A greater decline was seen for donor-reactive sequences than for third party-reactive sequences, suggesting partial antigen-specific deletion unrelated to withdrawal success. In a couple of subjects, low numbers of available donor cells limited the measurable donor-reactive repertoire. After accounting for repertoire turnover, donor-reactive detection was significantly reduced in 7 of 8 subjects for CD4 and 8 of 8 for CD8. A significant post-transplant decrease in circulating donor-reactive CD4 TCRbeta sequences was observed in most of the 8 subjects, irrespective of tolerance or HCV status.

Using immunoSEQ, frozen genomic DNA was subjected to high-throughput TCRbeta CDR3 sequencing, a process that included PCR amplification, mapping, bias correction and internal controls. The original pipeline was this. Productive rearrangements were retained, and unique TCRbeta sequences were defined by the CDR3 nucleotide sequence together with the V and J gene. For classification of a sequence as donor-reactive, at least 5-fold expansion in CFSE-low cells relative to unstimulated pre-transplant cells and a frequency of at least 0.01% were required. Minimum frequency thresholds were set for each subject on the basis of the unstimulated sample with the lowest template count, so that a detection power of at least 90% was ensured. Jensen-Shannon divergence between the top 1000 TCRbeta sequences post- versus pre-transplant served as the measure of repertoire turnover. Changes in detection of donor-reactive sequences were assessed with two-sided Fisher's exact tests. Sourced from immuneACCESS, this table was stored by TCRdb with only in-frame sequences that have V and J called. A share of the clones is absent; for the studies checked, an unresolved V gene accounts for under half, and the remainder has no known explanation. The V and J calls and the clone size are those of that table, but D and trimming were determined from the DNA. The sample table holds 95,000 to 110,000 clones, of which about 81% were seen once. The ten top clones hold approximately 2.8% of the sample.

Unstimulated PBMCs, after thawing, were stained for CD3, CD4 and CD8 and then FACS-sorted into CD3+CD4+ and CD3+CD8+ populations. Each of the 8 studied subjects was randomized to immunosuppression withdrawal. The Qiagen DNeasy Blood and Tissue Kit was used to isolate genomic DNA. A distance of 3 bases separates the germline ends of V and J, which lose 1 base and 7 bases respectively. From its cysteine to its phenylalanine, the CDR3 spans 11 amino acids. Left in the record is the CDR3 DNA by itself, 33 bases read in frame from the first base. This clonotype was sampled from a human patient who received a liver transplant. After a transplant, the graft donor may have provided part of the T cells. This sequence uses TRBV5-3 and TRBJ2-1, with the identity of the D gene unclear. TRBV5-3 has ORF status, its function being uncertain. The sequenced sample was CD4+ T cells from blood, obtained about 50 months after liver transplant. The CDR3: CARSLRNEQFF. Here is the DNA: TGTGCCAGAAGCTTGCGGAATGAGCAGTTCTTC.